This TCR beta chain was retrieved from a study of control samples from healthy donors and cancer patients. Profiled with immunoSEQ multiplex PCR; TCRdb holds only in-frame clones, not every one. The data contain about 140,000 clones, 90% to 95% of them seen just once; the ten biggest clones take up 10% to 15%. Unmatched junction bases numbered 2, after V lost 4 bases and J lost 3 bases. The germline CDR1 and CDR2 sequences are MNHEY and SMNVEV (reference sequence). This CDR3 contains 14 residues. This TCR was recovered from a man aged 35 to 55 in good health. This sequence joins TRBV27 and TRBJ2-3; TRBD1 matches 9 bases. Material for sequencing was blood. The CDR3 loop reads CASSSGQGTDTQYF. CDR3 nucleotide sequence: TGTGCCAGCAGTTCGGGACAGGGTACAGATACGCAGTATTTT.